This T cell receptor (beta chain) was recorded in a study of cytomegalovirus exposure and HLA in healthy donors (dated by TCRdb to 2017 to 2019). About the full investigation: An earlier analysis of approximately 590 of the donors reported 250 to 350 Gb of sequence data and 100 million to 140 million unique TCR beta sequences from 190 million or so T cells. Among the roughly 400 genotyped donors, roughly 80% belonged to the genetic ancestry cluster associated with self-reported Caucasian donors. In addition to the first cohort of 650 to 800 subjects, a separate validation cohort of 120 different subjects was used. A few DR-DQ haplotypes were treated as single units for association and clustering because of strong linkage in the cohort. All discovery cohort repertoires had been generated on a single sequencing platform. Donor age, sex, ethnicity and CMV serostatus were collected together with the repertoire data. In a later analysis, previously published TCR beta repertoires from roughly 710 donors were re-analyzed and high-resolution HLA genotyping was added so that TCR occurrence patterns could be studied. In the later analysis, no new phenotypic data were used to find candidate immune exposures; instead, reliance was placed on TCR beta sequences and their occurrence across donors. The study combined high-throughput TCR immunosequencing, statistical association of individual TCRs with disease status, and machine learning to predict cytomegalovirus infection status. The number of typed donors differed by locus: about 620-630 for A, B, C, DRB1 and DQB1; 500 to 550 for DQA1; 606 for DPA1; and about 450 for DPB1. Class I and class II HLA loci were covered by the typing at four-digit resolution. The study profiled the T cell repertoires of hundreds of subjects by immunosequencing and related them to cytomegalovirus serostatus. The study aimed to test whether signatures of past pathogen exposure could be identified by cataloging public T cell receptors. A later genetic analysis took genome-wide SNP genotypes for about three fifths of the roughly 700 donors and used that subset as a discovery cohort. Among 398 genotyped donors of the cohort, an average of approximately 240,000 unique TCR beta nucleotide sequences were sequenced per donor, roughly 18% of them non-productive. To decide whether each TCR beta V gene segment behaved as functional or pseudogenic, an earlier analysis of several hundred of the donors relied on high-throughput TCR beta sequencing. An early release covering more than 500 HLA-typed donors comprised about 300 gigabases of sequencing data and about 90 million unique TCR sequences.

On the study overall, not on this receptor specifically: A further reported finding was that TCR beta sequences accurately predicted the HLA-A and HLA-B alleles for most subjects in the first cohort. In a later analysis, several top co-occurrence clusters were reported to appear linked to parvovirus B19, influenza, CMV and Epstein-Barr virus. According to a later analysis, TCR association rates differed among HLA loci, with DRB1 alleles showing the most associated TCRs and HLA-C alleles showing the fewest. Presence/absence analyses assumed roughly uniform sequencing depth across donors, an assumption that may not hold. A total of around 150 TCR beta chains were listed by the study as associated with cytomegalovirus. Across donors, most TCR sequences were observed very rarely, whereas some public TCRs were present in many individuals. Because the 87-base-pair reads could not distinguish some IMGT-functional V segments, including TRBV6-2 and TRBV6-3, those segments were excluded. A later analysis found that HLA-associated TCR beta chains were more clonally expanded and had lower generation probabilities than equally common non-associated chains. In a later genetic analysis, fewer N-insertions in productive TCRs were reported among donors in an Asian-associated ancestry cluster than the approximately 710-donor mean. For the cohort, immune exposure information was limited to CMV serostatus. A few of the identified cytomegalovirus-associated TCR beta chains were confirmed in vitro to be specific for cytomegalovirus antigens. HLA typing was unavailable for some donors at each locus, so association tests used only the typed subset. In a later analysis, some 17,000 TCR beta sequences were associated with specific HLA alleles at a false discovery rate of 0.05. A later genetic analysis associated a missense DCLRE1C variant with V-gene and J-gene trimming of TCR beta chains, and an independent cohort replicated the association. Linkage disequilibrium might explain the correlated functional status among segregating V segments, but an unknown experimental factor could not be excluded. When HLA alleles, especially DR and DQ, strongly co-occurred, TCR associations were difficult to assign to individual alleles. A group of highly shared sequence variants was considered likely to be a technical artifact of the sequencing pipeline. The earlier analysis of approximately 540 of the donors excluded roughly 16 rarely observed V segments, including chromosome 9 orphons, because counts were too low. The cohort was sequenced for TCR beta chains only, and without alpha or paired-chain data the features that could be detected were limited. In an earlier analysis of roughly 560 of the donors, most TCR beta V segments were observed in productive rearrangements about 90% or about 30% of the time, broadly matching IMGT annotations. It was suggested by the authors that the approach could potentially be generalized to other disease states and immunological phenotypes. The classifier was reported to diagnose cytomegalovirus status with high specificity and sensitivity in both the original and validation cohorts. Most CMV-associated TCR beta chains appeared to be HLA-restricted in a later analysis, and the HLA associations seemed to be driven largely by CMV exposure.

The germline V end is reduced by 9 bases and the J end by 4 bases; junction bases left unmatched: 4. As encoded in the germline V gene (reference sequence), CDR1 is SGHNT while CDR2 is YYREEE. The CDR3 measures 13 amino acids from cysteine to phenylalanine. The kept DNA is CDR3 alone, 39 bases in frame from the first base. Library creation used the immunoSEQ multiplex PCR assay. For the multiplex PCR, a mixture combining 60 forward primers for TCR Vbeta segments and 13 reverse primers for TCR Jbeta segments was used. The CDR3 region of rearranged TCR beta genes was amplified from genomic DNA with a multiplex PCR assay. The amplified TCR beta libraries were sequenced on the Illumina HiSeq System as 87-base-pair reads. The paper's data handling went like this. A later analysis tallied 75 million to 95 million unique TCR beta chains across the 610 or so repertoires, and approximately 9.9 million of those chains were shared by two or more donors. Raw reads were error-corrected and collapsed into unique sequences with a nearest-neighbor algorithm that merged closely related sequences to remove PCR and sequencing errors. V, D and J gene segments were assigned by aligning CDR3 sequences to IMGT reference sequences. For a sequence to be retained, a match of at least six nucleotides was required to both a V gene segment and a J gene segment. A rearrangement counted as productive if the CDR3 had no stop codons and remained in frame with V and J, and every other rearrangement counted as non-productive. CDR3 was defined according to IMGT convention as the region running from the second conserved V-encoded cysteine to the conserved J-encoded phenylalanine. Sequences without an unambiguous match to a single V gene segment were excluded from the earlier analysis of 587 of the donors. In an earlier analysis of 450 to 700 of the donors, V segments were called functional above 56.7% productive rearrangements and were called segregating when the between-donor standard deviation exceeded 5%. A statistical classification framework was built for diagnosing cytomegalovirus status from the catalog of TCR beta chain sequences. In a later analysis, V and J genes were assigned by comparing TCR nucleotide sequences against IMGT/GENE-DB human TR gene sequences. The TCRdist pipeline was used in a later analysis to assign CDR3 sequences and most-parsimonious VDJ recombination scenarios. In a later analysis, each TCR beta chain was defined by its CDR3 amino acid sequence together with its V-gene family, and reads without a unique V-gene family were excluded. A later analysis removed 592 highly shared, low-generation-probability nucleotide sequences to deal with suspected cross-contamination and a sequencing artifact. In a later analysis, a clonal expansion index was calculated for each public chain from normalized within-repertoire ranks of inferred template counts. In a later analysis, generation probabilities were computed with a VDJ recombination model fitted to out-of-frame rearrangements, and the resulting probabilities were checked against IGoR. A later analysis scored TCR-TCR, TCR-HLA and TCR-CMV co-occurrence with hypergeometric tests, applying a repertoire-size bias correction to TCR pairs. To estimate false discovery rates, a later analysis permuted the HLA or CMV assignments 20 times. In a later analysis, co-occurring TCRs were grouped with DBSCAN, and TCRdist sequence similarity was added when clustering was performed within HLA-allele-positive subsets. Repertoires with fewer than 30,000 or more than 120,000 public chains were left out of co-occurrence clustering, as were four to six repertoires with anomalous nucleotide sharing. TCRdb mirrors the immuneACCESS table, restricted to in-frame sequences. Some clones are absent from its copies; in checked studies, under half trace to an unresolved V gene, and the reason for the others is unknown. V and J calls and clone size are copied from that table; D and trimming were computed from the DNA. This sample comprises 280,000 or so clones, about 90% of them detected only once. The ten most abundant clones make up 2% to 3% of the sample.

About this clone: This receptor's antigen is unknown. Per-base quality was not reported, and no clone a single base away is much larger than it.

The cohort comprised fewer than 700 healthy bone marrow donors. Cohort members were all nominally healthy when sampled, although unrecorded immune exposures were likely present. The donor was CMV seronegative and was included in the group of 352 seronegative cohort members. Every donor gave a peripheral blood sample, and the peripheral blood mononuclear cells from that sample were used for TCR beta sequencing. Genomic DNA extraction from the blood cell samples was performed with the Qiagen DNeasy Blood Extraction Kit. The receptor comes from a woman aged 18-29 years in good health and CMV-seronegative. Sequencing input: PBMCs. In this chain, TRBV5-4 is recombined with TRBJ2-5, and TRBD1 aligns with 12 junction nucleotides. The DNA is as follows: TGTGCCATGGGGGACAGGGGGCTAGAGACCCAGTACTTC. This encodes CAMGDRGLETQYF.